Described below is a single TCR beta chain sequence and its context. Its target is not known. This sample was included in a study of post-analysis software for immune sequencing data. In the study overall: Disease trajectories encompassed relapsing-remitting, secondary progressive and progressive-relapsing multiple sclerosis.

Deletions cut 7 bases from V and 6 bases from J, with 25 bases between. Germline lookup yields CDR1 SQVTM and CDR2 ANQGSEA. The CDR3 consists of 16 residues. cDNA libraries for TCR beta contained unique molecular identifiers. Yield was 450,000 to 650,000 cDNA molecules from around 0.96 to 9.9 million T cells. TCRdb independently ran MiXCR on the PCR reads; one entry per CDR3 protein. The data contain fewer than 850,000 distinct CDR3 sequences, under 60% of them seen just once; the ten biggest clones take up over 4.5%. Study-level points and caveats: With TRBV5-6, TRBV5-1 and TRBV20-1 included, about five TRBV segments were more frequent in patients than in controls. Controls had significantly higher normalized Chao1 diversity than multiple sclerosis patients. Analysis by F measure revealed that same-batch samples clustered strongly together.

The clonotype was recovered from a girl between 10 and 17 years old with multiple sclerosis. The chain is built from TRBV29-1 and TRBJ2-1; TRBD1 is a possible D gene (6 bases). Sequencing was done on a sample of blood. This CDR3 is CSAATRGFGFGNEQFF. The CDR3 DNA reads as TGCAGCGCCGCCACGAGGGGGTTCGGGTTCGGCAATGAGCAGTTCTTC.